Given below is one T cell receptor (beta chain) in context. The antigen remains undetermined. The data originate from a study of vaccination and CD4 T cells after COVID-19. Background on the study: Recovered patients in the cohort numbered six men and four women, two of them Hispanic. Control wells got either CEFX epitopes, HIV-1 Nef peptides, or no peptide at all.

The CDR3 contains 14 residues. Trimming took 9 bases from V and 2 from J; bases not matched to a gene: 6. The germline V gene encodes CDR1 KGHDR and CDR2 SFDVKD. Treatment defined: roughly 10-day PBMC culture with coronavirus spike peptide pools or control peptides (ViraFEST assay). The collection of CD4+ T cells from the unexposed donor took place before the COVID-19 pandemic (2011-2018). Using peptide pools, antigen-specific T cells were expanded in ViraFEST before TCRs were sequenced. Each well received 2.1 million or so PBMCs, cultured with about 11 IU/ml IL-2 and 9.5 to 10 ug/ml peptide pools. The Oncomine TCR Beta short-read assay generated sequence data from the DNA of cultured CD4+ T cells. From the PCR reads, TCRdb called clonotypes with MiXCR, one entry per CDR3 protein. This table holds about 8,900 distinct CDR3 sequences, about 50% found once.

This chain joins TRBV24-1 and TRBJ2-7, with 10 bases identical to TRBD2. Input material: CD4+ T cells from blood, cultured in vitro. The source of this sequence is a human donor in good health. The CDR3 nucleotides read TGTGCCACCCCGAGCGGGGGGGCCCCCTACGAGCAGTACTTC. Translation: CATPSGGAPYEQYF.